This TCR beta chain was found in a study of OX40 agonist ivuxolimab in advanced cancers. About the research overall: All patients had ivuxolimab intravenously every 2 weeks at 0.01 to 10 mg/kg. A mean age of roughly 60 years, range about 20 to 85, was recorded, and around 85% were male. Study conclusions and caveats: Both CD4+ and CD8+ T cell populations in blood had undergone clonal expansion by week 6 at 0.1 to 3.0 mg/kg. Compared with CD4+, CD8+ T cells on average had more expanded clones.

As for this clone: The antigen is undetermined.

Produced via immunoSEQ multiplex PCR; TCRdb's table is partial and in-frame only. The sample consists of approximately 26,000 clones, 65% to 85% of them appearing once. Germline loops: CDR1 MGHDK, CDR2 SYGVNS. This CDR3 spans 18 amino acids. With V trimmed by 2 bases and J by 6 bases, 14 bases remained unmatched. The sequence derives from an adult with an advanced solid tumor such as melanoma, head and neck, liver or kidney cancer. The sequencing here drew on CD4+ or CD8+ T cells sorted from blood, taken in a trial of the OX40 agonist ivuxolimab. The V and J genes are TRBV25-1 and TRBJ1-4; TRBD1 matches at 8 bases. The CDR3 coding sequence is TGTGCCAGCAGTGAAGCGGGGGTCAGGGGGCGCATGGATGAAAAACTGTTTTTT. It yields the protein CASSEAGVRGRMDEKLFF.